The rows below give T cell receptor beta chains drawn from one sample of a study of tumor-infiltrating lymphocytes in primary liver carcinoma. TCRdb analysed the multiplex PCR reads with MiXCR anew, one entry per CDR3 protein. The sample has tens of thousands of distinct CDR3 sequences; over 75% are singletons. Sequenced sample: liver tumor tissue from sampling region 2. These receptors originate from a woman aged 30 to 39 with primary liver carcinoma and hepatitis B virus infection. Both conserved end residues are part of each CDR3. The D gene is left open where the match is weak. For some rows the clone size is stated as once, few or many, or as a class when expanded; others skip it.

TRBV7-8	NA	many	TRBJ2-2	CASSLQGLSTGELFF	TGTGCCAGCAGCTTACAAGGACTCTCCACCGGGGAGCTGTTTTTT
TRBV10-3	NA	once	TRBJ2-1	CAISPAATRDEKLF	TGTGCCATCAGTCCCGCGGCGACCCGGGATGAGAAGCTCTTC
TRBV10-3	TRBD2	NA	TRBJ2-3	CAISGISGVSIDTKYF	TGTGCCATCAGTGGCATTAGCGGGGTTAGCATAGATACGAAGTATTTT
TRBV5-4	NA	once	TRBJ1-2	CARSPFHDNGYTF	TGTGCCCGCAGCCCATTCCACGACAATGGATACACCTTC
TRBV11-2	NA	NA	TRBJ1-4	CRSSPWGGKLFF	TGTAGAAGCAGCCCCTGGGGGGGAAAACTGTTTTTT
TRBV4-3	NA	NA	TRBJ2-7	CASSQDFPESYNQYF	TGCGCCAGCAGCCAAGATTTTCCAGAGTCCTACAACCAGTACTTC
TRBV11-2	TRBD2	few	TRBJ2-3	CASSFAFGTGGSLDTQYF	TGTGCCAGTAGCTTCGCCTTTGGGACTGGCGGGAGTTTAGATACGCAGTATTTT
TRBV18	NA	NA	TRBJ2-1	CASSPLLARGLDELFF	TGTGCCAGCTCACCACTATTAGCGAGAGGGCTCGATGAGCTGTTCTTC
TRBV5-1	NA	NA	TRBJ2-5	CASSLTPTSAGGFWEKRETQYF	TGCGCCAGCAGCTTGACCCCGACCAGCGCTGGCGGGTTCTGGGAGAAGAGAGAGACCCAGTACTTC
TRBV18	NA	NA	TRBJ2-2	CARSPGPTRELLF	TGTGCCAGATCCCCCGGTCCGACCCGGGAGCTGCTTTTT
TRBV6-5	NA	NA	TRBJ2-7	CTSSYKDSSSYEQYF	TGCACCAGCAGTTACAAGGACAGCAGCTCCTATGAGCAGTACTTC
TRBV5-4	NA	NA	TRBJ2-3	CASSPRLVDTQYF	TGTGCCAGCAGCCCGAGGTTGGTTGATACGCAGTACTTT